A single T cell receptor beta chain is shown here with its context. There is no known antigen for this receptor. No base qualities exist here, and no much larger clone lies one base off it. The sample comes from a study of blood T cell repertoires in COVID-19 (dated by TCRdb to 2020 to 2021). Regarding the study in general: Collaborator samples came from the United States, Italy and Spain and covered acute and convalescent phases of COVID-19. The prospective study material was composed of cDNA or gDNA derived from T cells, B-cell-depleted T cells, or PBMCs. Deeply sampled blood TCRbeta repertoires from subjects exposed to, actively infected with, or recovered from COVID-19 were included in the dataset. The repertoires were released in a freely available public database intended as a resource for research on the immune response to SARS-CoV-2. The samples were drawn from the first 160 participants of the ongoing ImmuneRACE study and from more than 1,000 subjects provided by 6 global collaborators. Nearly every sample came with metadata listing a de-identified subject ID, COVID-19 status, age in years and sex. Where available, HLA class I and class II types were taken from metadata supplied by the sample provider and were not determined by assay-based typing.

CDR1 MNHNY and CDR2 SVGAGI are derived from the germline V gene (reference sequence). Taken from cysteine to phenylalanine, the CDR3 has 13 residues. Just CDR3 DNA is preserved here, 39 bases in frame from base 1. From V the trimming removes 7 bases and from J it removes 1 base, while the gene matches leave 3 bases of the junction unaccounted for. At one collaborating source in Seattle, patients were enrolled during active infection and were followed longitudinally through the course of disease. The collaborating institutions used their own protocols to collect whole blood in K2EDTA tubes. For TCRbeta analysis, collaborator samples were shipped as frozen whole blood, as isolated PBMCs, or as DNA extracted from either sample type. General conclusions and limits of the study: The quantity of clinical and demographic metadata differed by source and by participant and was supplied without curation.

TCRbeta CDR3 regions were amplified from genomic DNA using the immunoSEQ Assay, a bias-controlled multiplex PCR. Per the original workflow: The number of nucleated cells in each sample was estimated from the amplification of reference gene primers within the assay. To quantify the absolute abundance of each unique TCRbeta CDR3 rearrangement, sequence reads were collapsed and filtered. For each sample, productive Simpson clonality was calculated by taking the square root of Simpson's diversity index across productive rearrangements. The source is immuneACCESS, and TCRdb retained only in-frame sequences with V and J called. Part of the clones is not carried over; for the studies checked, unresolved V genes explain less than half of this, and the remainder is unexplained. V and J calls and clone size are as listed in that table; D and trimming were resolved from the DNA. This sample has approximately 290,000 clones in its table, and roughly 91% of those were observed once. More than 9.5% of the sample rests with the top ten.

The clonotype was recovered from a woman aged 25 to 39 with COVID-19, enrolled during active disease. Sequenced input: peripheral blood. Here the chain combines TRBV6-6 and TRBJ1-1, and TRBD1 aligns with 7 junction nucleotides. The CDR3 region has the sequence CASTEGANTEAFF. The DNA sequence is TGTGCCAGCACGGAGGGGGCGAACACTGAAGCTTTCTTT.